This section outlines one TCR beta chain sequence together with its context. Its target is not known. Germline V gives CDR1 SEHNR, CDR2 FQNEAQ (reference sequence). V lost 3 bases to trimming and J lost 2 bases, with 15 bases between them. This CDR3 is built from 16 residues. The sample is drawn from a study of T cell responses to AZD1222 COVID-19 vaccine. The assay was immunoSEQ multiplex PCR, and TCRdb's table has in-frame clones only and misses some. The sample shows fewer than 120,000 clones, 85% to 90% of them seen only once. General study findings and limits: Along spike, vaccine-associated CD4 TCRs were found throughout, with dominance at 160-218 and 743-854.

The clonotype originates from an adult who received the AZD1222 COVID-19 vaccine. The source material was peripheral blood, sampled 28 days after the second AZD1222 dose. This sequence joins TRBV7-9 and TRBJ2-3; D gene unclear. DNA for the CDR3: TGTGCCAGCAGCTTCATATTACGGCGGCACACAGATACGCAGTATTTT. Protein sequence: CASSFILRRHTDTQYF.